This passage covers 20 T cell receptor beta chains from one sample sequenced in a study of cytomegalovirus exposure and HLA in healthy donors. With 60 Vbeta and 13 Jbeta primers, the PCR was carried out. Profiling relied on immunoSEQ multiplex PCR, and the TCRdb table lists in-frame clones only, not all of them. Seen here are about 57,000 clones, under 85% observed once, and the top ten hold under 3%. Sequenced input: PBMCs. The receptors derive from a woman in her twenties or thirties in good health and CMV-seronegative.

The chain links TRBV4-3 to TRBJ1-2; D unresolved. V lost 0 bases, J lost 5 bases, and 10 bases lay in between. The CDR3 is 14 amino acids. Germline V gene lookup returns CDR1 LGHNA and CDR2 YSLEER. The CDR3 spells CASSQDATEYGYTF. The CDR3 region has the DNA TGCGCCAGCAGCCAAGACGCAACAGAATATGGCTACACCTTC.

The chain combines TRBV6-5 with TRBJ1-1; possible D gene TRBD1, 5 bases. The germline V gene encodes CDR1 MNHEY and CDR2 SVGAGI. The CDR3 covers 13 residues. V gave up 7 bases and J gave up 1 base, with 10 bases separating them. The DNA for the CDR3 is TGTGCCAGCAATTCTCAGGGGAACACTGAAGCTTTCTTT. Amino acids: CASNSQGNTEAFF.

The CDR3 loop reads CASSPLTDTEAFF. As DNA, the CDR3 is TGTGCCAGCAGCCCTTTGACTGACACTGAAGCTTTCTTT. The chain is built from TRBV7-9 and TRBJ1-1; D gene ambiguous. Germline V gene sequence: CDR1 SEHNR, CDR2 FQNEAQ (reference sequence). The V end was cut by 5 bases, the J end by 3 bases, with 10 bases between. This CDR3 is built from 13 residues.

CDR3 nucleotide sequence: TGTGCCAGCAGTTACAGGGGAAGTCGGATGAACACTGAAGCTTTCTTT. This sequence encodes CASSYRGSRMNTEAFF. The chain couples TRBV27 to TRBJ1-1, with TRBD1 matching 7 bases. The J segment lost 0 bases and the V segment lost 4 bases, leaving 8 bases of the junction unmatched. CDR1 and CDR2 from the germline V gene are MNHEY and SMNVEV (reference sequence). The CDR3 runs to 16 residues.

V is TRBV7-9 and J is TRBJ1-2; possible D gene TRBD1, 5 bases. V was pared by 7 bases and J by 8 bases, with 17 bases between. This CDR3 comprises 13 residues. In germline, CDR1 is SEHNR, CDR2 FQNEAQ (reference sequence). The CDR3 nucleotides read TGTGCCAGCAACCCGATGCAGGGCCGAGGCTACACCTTC. Translation: CASNPMQGRGYTF.

The chain uses TRBV19 and TRBJ1-4; 9 bases are shared with TRBD1. Germline V CDR1 and CDR2: LNHDA, SQIVND (reference sequence). The ends lost 9 bases at V and 7 bases at J; junction bases unmatched: 9. The CDR3 is 14 residues long. This chain's CDR3 is CASDLQGAGEKLFF. In nucleotides, the CDR3 is TGTGCCAGCGATCTACAGGGGGCAGGTGAAAAACTGTTTTTT.

The J gene is TRBJ1-1, the V gene TRBV5-1; 7 nucleotides line up with TRBD1. V dropped 4 bases and J dropped 0; count of bases not matched to a gene: 3. Germline CDR1 reads SGHRS; CDR2 reads YFSETQ. The CDR3 is made up of 14 amino acids. The CDR3 bases are TGCGCCAGCAGCCGCGGGACAGTGAACACTGAAGCTTTCTTT. As protein: CASSRGTVNTEAFF. Full variable domain (missing parts from reference TRBV5-1 and TRBJ1-1): KAGVTQTPRYLIKTRGQQVTLSCSPISGHRSVSWYQQTPGQGLQFLFEYFSETQRNKGNFPGRFSGRQFSNSRSEMNVSTLELGDSALYLCASSRGTVNTEAFFGQGTRLTVV.

V is TRBV10-3 and J is TRBJ1-5, with TRBD1 as a possible D gene (6 bases). The CDR3 runs 15 residues. The germline V gene has CDR1 ENHRY and CDR2 SYGVKD. V was cut by 2 bases and J by 7 bases, with 15 bases left in between. In nucleotides, the CDR3 is TGTGCCATCAGTGAGGAGATAGGGCAGGGGCAGCCCCAGCATTTT. It encodes CAISEEIGQGQPQHF.

A remark on this clone: At the DNA level, this CDR3 is encoded by other sequences in the same sample as well. The chain recombines TRBV4-1 with TRBJ1-2, with TRBD1 as a possible D gene (5 bases). CDR1 is MGHRA, CDR2 YSYEKL, per germline. This CDR3 contains 14 residues. With 0 bases removed from V and 3 bases from J, the gap between germline ends came to 8 bases. The CDR3 reads CASSQETGDYGYTF. In nucleotides, the CDR3 is TGCGCCAGCAGCCAAGAAACAGGCGACTATGGCTACACCTTC.

The rearrangement uses TRBV7-9 and TRBJ2-5; no definite D call. The germline gives CDR1 SEHNR, CDR2 FQNEAQ (reference sequence). V gave up 1 base and J gave up 1 base, with 4 bases separating them. The CDR3 has 13 amino acids. CDR3 sequence reads: CASSLELQETQYF. Written as DNA, the CDR3 is TGTGCCAGCAGCTTAGAGCTCCAAGAGACCCAGTACTTC. Full variable domain (missing parts from reference TRBV7-9 and TRBJ2-5): DTGVSQNPRHKITKRGQNVTFRCDPISEHNRLYWYRQTLGQGPEFLTYFQNEAQLEKSRLLSDRFSAERPKGSFSTLEIQRTEQGDSAMYLCASSLELQETQYFGPGTRLLVL.

This chain connects TRBV21-1 to TRBJ1-2; TRBD1 is the table's D call and was not checked against the DNA. TRBV21-1 corresponds to a pseudogene. The CDR3 has 13 amino acids. In nucleotides, the CDR3 is TGTGCCAGCAGCCCCAGGGGTAACTATGGCTACACCTTC. This gives the protein CASSPRGNYGYTF.

The rearrangement uses TRBV19 and TRBJ1-2; unclear D gene. The CDR3 sequence is 15 residues long. Germline V gene lookup returns CDR1 LNHDA and CDR2 SQIVND (reference sequence). V dropped 4 bases and J dropped 2 bases, with 14 bases sitting between them. This chain's CDR3 is CASSRAGITNYGYTF. The CDR3 DNA reads TGTGCCAGTAGTAGGGCGGGGATTACCAACTATGGCTACACCTTC.

The CDR3 here is CASSYDSRSGANVLTF. The DNA of the CDR3 is TGTGCCAGCAGCTATGACTCGCGCTCTGGGGCCAACGTCCTGACTTTC. The rearrangement joins TRBV7-2 to TRBJ2-6; D is undetermined. Between the trimmed V and J ends, which lost 4 bases and 0 bases, there was a span of 10 bases. Germline V gives CDR1 SGHTA, CDR2 FQGNSA. CDR3 length: 16 amino acids.

The chain has TRBV27 and TRBJ1-2; weak D call: TRBD1 (5 bases). Trimming left V 5 bases short and J 2 bases short, with 12 bases between. Per the germline V gene, CDR1 is MNHEY and CDR2 is SMNVEV (reference sequence). The CDR3 length is 14 residues. CDR3 sequence: CASSTRTPNYGYTF. The DNA for the CDR3 is TGTGCCAGCAGTACTCGGACACCGAACTATGGCTACACCTTC.

The chain uses TRBV7-2 and TRBJ1-2; D is perhaps TRBD1 (6 bases). This CDR3 comprises 14 residues. The germline V gene encodes CDR1 SGHTA and CDR2 FQGNSA. V shed 3 bases and J shed 5 bases, with 13 bases lying between them. The CDR3: CASSFVGARYGYTF. The CDR3 coding sequence is TGTGCCAGCAGCTTCGTGGGGGCAAGATATGGCTACACCTTC.

The chain uses TRBV18 and TRBJ1-3; D gene uncertain. The CDR3 covers 14 residues. The germline gives CDR1 KGHSH, CDR2 LQKENI. The V end was cut by 2 bases, the J end by 0 bases, with 5 bases between. The CDR3 region has the DNA TGTGCCAGCTCACCATTGAGCTCTGGAAACACCATATATTTT. Translating it yields CASSPLSSGNTIYF.

The chain links TRBV6-1 to TRBJ1-2; no definite D call. V was shortened by 0 bases and J by 2 bases, with 10 bases between the two germline ends. The length of the CDR3 is 15 residues. Germline V CDR1 and CDR2: MNHNS, SASEGT. CDR3 loop: CASSEASRLNYGYTF. CDR3 bases: TGTGCCAGCAGTGAAGCTAGCCGGCTAAACTATGGCTACACCTTC.

This chain joins TRBV19 and TRBJ1-6; D may be TRBD1 (6 bases). The CDR3 consists of 15 residues. Trimming left V 3 bases short and J 8 bases short, with 14 bases between. Germline assignment: CDR1 LNHDA and CDR2 SQIVND (reference sequence). CDR3 amino acids: CASSIDDRSDSPLHF. CDR3 in DNA: TGTGCCAGTAGTATCGATGACAGGAGTGATTCACCCCTCCACTTT.

This clone showed up just once. The rearrangement uses TRBV7-9 and TRBJ2-3; possibly TRBD1 for D (5 bases). The germline V and J ends were trimmed by 1 base and 3 bases, with 11 bases remaining between them. The CDR3 extends over 15 amino acids. In germline, CDR1 is SEHNR, CDR2 FQNEAQ (reference sequence). This chain's CDR3 is CASSLVGVGTDTQYF. For the CDR3, the DNA is TGTGCCAGCAGCTTAGTAGGGGTTGGGACAGATACGCAGTATTTT.

In regard to this clone: Other DNA sequences of this sample code for an identical CDR3. The chain uses TRBV12-5 and TRBJ1-3; D gene ambiguous. The CDR3 has 13 amino acids. Trimming removed 2 bases from V and 4 bases from J, with 6 bases in between. Germline loops: CDR1 LGHNT, CDR2 FRNRAP. The CDR3 reads CASGLLLGNTIYF. The CDR3, as DNA: TGTGCTAGTGGTTTGCTTCTAGGAAACACCATATATTTT.